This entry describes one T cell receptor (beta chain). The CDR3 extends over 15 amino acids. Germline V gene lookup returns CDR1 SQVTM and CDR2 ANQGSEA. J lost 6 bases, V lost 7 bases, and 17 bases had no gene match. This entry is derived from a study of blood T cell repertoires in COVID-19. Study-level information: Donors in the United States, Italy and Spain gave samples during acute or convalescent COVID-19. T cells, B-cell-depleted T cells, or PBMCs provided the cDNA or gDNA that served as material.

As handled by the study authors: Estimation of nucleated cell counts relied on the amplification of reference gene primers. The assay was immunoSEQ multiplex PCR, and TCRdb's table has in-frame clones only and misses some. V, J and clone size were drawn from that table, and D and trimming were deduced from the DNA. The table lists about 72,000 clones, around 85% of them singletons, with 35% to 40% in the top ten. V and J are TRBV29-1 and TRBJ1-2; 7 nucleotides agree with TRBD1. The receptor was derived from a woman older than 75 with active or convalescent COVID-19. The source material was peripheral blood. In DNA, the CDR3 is TGCAGCGCCCCGACATCGACAGGGTGGCACGATGGCTACACCTTC. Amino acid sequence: CSAPTSTGWHDGYTF.